A selection of T cell receptor beta chains follows, all from one sample in a study of blood T cells in healthy people across ages. TCRdb ran MiXCR on the 5' RACE reads and lists one entry per CDR3 protein. The data show some 750,000 distinct CDR3 sequences, 20% to 25% seen once. Sequencing input: blood. The receptors stem from a man aged 65 to 85 in good health. Both conserved end residues are part of each CDR3. D genes are given only for firm matches. Not all rows give a size; the values are once, few, many and, for expanded clones, a class.

v_gene	j_gene	d_gene	abundance	CDR3aa	CDR3nt
TRBV12-3/TRBV12-4	TRBJ2-3	NA	NA	CASSLALGLDTQYF	TGTGCCAGCAGTTTAGCGCTCGGTTTGGATACGCAGTATTTT
TRBV24-1	TRBJ2-1	NA	few	CATSANRDNEQFF	TGTGCCACCAGCGCAAACAGGGACAATGAGCAGTTCTTC
TRBV4-1	TRBJ2-3	TRBD2	few	CASSPTREGARDTQYF	TGCGCCAGCAGCCCCACTCGGGAGGGCGCACGGGATACGCAGTATTTT
TRBV20-1	TRBJ1-2	NA	few	CSARSVHGYTF	TGCAGTGCTAGATCAGTGCATGGCTACACCTTC
TRBV2	TRBJ2-2	TRBD1	NA	CASSRGQATNTGELFF	TGTGCCAGCAGTAGGGGACAGGCTACGAACACCGGGGAGCTGTTTTTT
TRBV20-1	TRBJ1-1	NA	NA	CSAPTKAEAFF	TGCAGTGCTCCTACAAAAGCTGAAGCTTTCTTT
TRBV2	TRBJ2-1	NA	NA	CASSEVRLNNEQFF	TGTGCCAGCAGTGAGGTTAGACTCAACAATGAGCAGTTCTTC
TRBV2	TRBJ2-3	TRBD1	few	CASTRDSSTDTQYF	TGTGCCTCCACTAGGGACAGTAGCACAGATACGCAGTATTTT
TRBV20-1	TRBJ2-3	TRBD2	few	CSARMGGSGDTQYF	TGCAGTGCTAGGATGGGCGGGAGCGGGGATACGCAGTATTTT
TRBV20-1	TRBJ1-2	NA	few	CSARPFNYGYTF	TGCAGTGCTAGACCGTTTAACTATGGCTACACCTTC
TRBV10-3	TRBJ2-1	NA	few	CAIKSADAYNEQFF	TGTGCCATCAAATCGGCGGACGCATACAATGAGCAGTTCTTC
TRBV5-1	TRBJ1-1	TRBD1	NA	CASSLGDRDRAFF	TGCGCCAGCAGCTTGGGGGACAGGGATCGAGCTTTCTTT
TRBV5-5	TRBJ1-1	NA	NA	CASSLAAGPRGTEAFF	TGTGCCAGCAGCTTGGCTGCGGGGCCCAGGGGCACTGAAGCTTTCTTT
TRBV25-1	TRBJ1-3	NA	NA	CASPRGVGGNTIYF	TGTGCCAGCCCCCGGGGGGTGGGTGGAAACACCATATATTTT
TRBV6-5	TRBJ1-2	NA	few	CASKKGKGTSNYGYTF	TGTGCCAGCAAAAAAGGGAAGGGGACCAGTAACTATGGCTACACCTTC
TRBV24-1	TRBJ2-1	NA	few	CATAESGRSDEQFF	TGTGCCACCGCAGAGAGCGGTAGGTCGGATGAGCAGTTCTTC
TRBV25-1	TRBJ1-1	NA	NA	CTSSVPGGVEAFF	TGTACCAGCAGTGTCCCGGGGGGGGTTGAAGCTTTCTTT
TRBV20-1	TRBJ2-5	NA	NA	CSSYPGSATLETQYF	TGCAGTTCCTATCCCGGGAGCGCCACTTTAGAGACCCAGTACTTC
TRBV2	TRBJ1-5	NA	NA	CASSERPGQPQHF	TGTGCCAGCAGTGAACGCCCGGGTCAGCCCCAGCATTTT
TRBV3-1	TRBJ2-7	NA	few	CASSRGGGDEQYF	TGTGCCAGCAGCCGTGGAGGGGGCGACGAGCAGTACTTC
TRBV24-1	TRBJ2-3	TRBD1	NA	CATGTGTHTQYF	TGTGCCACCGGGACAGGGACCCATACGCAGTATTTT
TRBV6-6	TRBJ2-2	TRBD2	NA	CASSLREGQGGELFF	TGTGCCAGCAGTCTGCGGGAGGGCCAAGGCGGGGAGCTGTTTTTT
TRBV28	TRBJ2-7	TRBD1	NA	CASSITGATTYEQYF	TGTGCCAGCAGTATTACAGGGGCTACTACTTACGAGCAGTACTTC
TRBV6-1	TRBJ1-2	NA	few	CASMPGGSSGYTF	TGTGCCAGCATGCCCGGGGGGAGTTCTGGCTACACCTTC
TRBV12-5	TRBJ2-4	TRBD2	few	CASGPGIAGTWNIQYF	TGTGCTAGTGGTCCCGGGATAGCGGGAACATGGAACATTCAGTACTTC
TRBV7-6	TRBJ1-1	NA	many	CASSLSTGNTEAFF	TGTGCCAGCAGCTTATCGACAGGGAACACTGAAGCTTTCTTT
TRBV20-1	TRBJ2-4	NA	NA	CSTLSDGYKNIQYF	TGCAGCACATTATCGGACGGTTACAAAAACATTCAGTACTTC
TRBV7-2	TRBJ1-4	NA	few	CASSSRLTGNEKLFF	TGTGCCAGCAGCTCCCGGTTGACAGGAAATGAAAAACTGTTTTTT
TRBV5-1	TRBJ2-1	NA	few	CASRGDNEQFF	TGCGCCAGCAGAGGGGACAATGAGCAGTTCTTC
TRBV7-9	TRBJ1-2	NA	NA	CASSFERSPNYGYTF	TGTGCCAGCAGCTTCGAGAGGTCCCCTAACTATGGCTACACCTTC
TRBV14	TRBJ2-1	NA	few	CASSQTASYNEQFF	TGTGCCAGCAGCCAGACAGCCTCCTACAATGAGCAGTTCTTC
TRBV24-1	TRBJ2-1	TRBD1	NA	CATSDSAQGAVYEQFF	TGTGCCACCAGTGATTCCGCACAGGGGGCAGTCTATGAGCAGTTCTTC
TRBV11-2	TRBJ1-4	NA	few	CASSRLIGGTEREKLFF	TGTGCCAGCAGCCGCCTCATCGGAGGGACGGAAAGGGAAAAACTGTTTTTT
TRBV6-1	TRBJ2-6	NA	few	CASESSGANVLTF	TGTGCCAGCGAGAGCTCTGGGGCCAACGTCCTGACTTTC
TRBV6-1	TRBJ1-2	NA	NA	CASTTWDTHGYTF	TGTGCCAGCACGACCTGGGACACGCATGGCTACACCTTC
TRBV6-5	TRBJ2-7	NA	NA	CASGKEGLYEQYF	TGTGCCAGCGGTAAGGAGGGACTTTACGAGCAGTACTTC
TRBV6-6	TRBJ1-2	NA	few	CASSDWGYGYTF	TGTGCCAGCAGTGACTGGGGCTATGGCTACACCTTC
TRBV6-2/TRBV6-3	TRBJ1-6	NA	few	CASRPPGRADSPLHF	TGTGCCAGCCGACCCCCGGGCAGGGCGGATTCACCCCTCCACTTT
TRBV6-6	TRBJ1-1	NA	NA	CASSYEDNTEAFF	TGTGCCAGCAGTTATGAAGACAACACTGAAGCTTTCTTT
TRBV10-1	TRBJ2-2	NA	NA	CASSGRMNTGELFF	TGCGCCAGCAGTGGGCGGATGAACACCGGGGAGCTGTTTTTT
TRBV12-3/TRBV12-4	TRBJ2-3	TRBD2	few	CASRATDGLAGRKDTQYF	TGTGCCAGCAGAGCCACTGATGGACTAGCGGGCCGGAAGGATACGCAGTATTTT
TRBV27	TRBJ1-5	NA	NA	CAGQPQHF	TGTGCCGGTCAGCCCCAGCATTTT
TRBV28	TRBJ1-4	NA	NA	CASLHRARGNATNEKLFF	TGTGCCAGCCTGCACAGGGCGAGGGGAAACGCAACTAATGAAAAACTGTTTTTT
TRBV5-1	TRBJ2-5	NA	many	CASSPGNQETQYF	TGCGCCAGCAGCCCGGGGAACCAAGAGACCCAGTACTTC
TRBV12-3/TRBV12-4	TRBJ1-2	TRBD1	NA	CASSILRDRAGYTF	TGTGCCAGCAGTATCCTCCGGGACAGGGCAGGCTACACCTTC